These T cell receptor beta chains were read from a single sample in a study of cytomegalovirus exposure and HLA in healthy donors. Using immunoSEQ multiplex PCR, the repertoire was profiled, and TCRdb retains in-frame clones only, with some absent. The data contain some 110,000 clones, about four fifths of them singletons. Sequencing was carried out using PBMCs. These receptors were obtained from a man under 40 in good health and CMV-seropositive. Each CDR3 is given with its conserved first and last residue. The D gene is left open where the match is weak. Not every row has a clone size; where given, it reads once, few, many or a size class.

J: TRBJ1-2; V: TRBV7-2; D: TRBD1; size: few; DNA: TGTGCCAGCAGCCAGGACAGGGGGCCCTATGGCTACACCTTC; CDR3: CASSQDRGPYGYTF
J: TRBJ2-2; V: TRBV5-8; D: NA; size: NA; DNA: TGTGCCAGCAGCTTAGGAGGGAGCACCGGGGAGCTGTTTTTT; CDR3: CASSLGGSTGELFF
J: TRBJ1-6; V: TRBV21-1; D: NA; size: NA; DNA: TGTGCCATCCAGGGGGGAACCTCCTATAATTCACCCCTCCACTTT; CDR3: CAIQGGTSYNSPLHF
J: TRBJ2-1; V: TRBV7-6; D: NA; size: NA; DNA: TGTGCCAGCAGTTTCACGGCGGGGTATTACAATGAGCAGTTCTTC; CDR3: CASSFTAGYYNEQFF
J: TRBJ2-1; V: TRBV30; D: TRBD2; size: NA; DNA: TGTGCCTGGAGTCGAGCGGGGGGATACAATGAGCAGTTCTTC; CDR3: CAWSRAGGYNEQFF
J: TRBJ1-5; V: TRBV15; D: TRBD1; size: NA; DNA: TGTGCCACCAGCGAGCGGGACAGGGAAAATCAGCCCCAGCATTTT; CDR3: CATSERDRENQPQHF
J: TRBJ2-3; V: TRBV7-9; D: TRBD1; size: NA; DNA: TGTGCCAGCAGCTTAGGGAGGACAGGGGGAGATACGCAGTATTTT; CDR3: CASSLGRTGGDTQYF
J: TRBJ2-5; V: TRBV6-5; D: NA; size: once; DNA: TGTGCCAGCAGTGAAAGACATCGACAAGAGACCCAGTACTTC; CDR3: CASSERHRQETQYF
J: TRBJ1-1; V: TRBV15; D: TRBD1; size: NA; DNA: TGTGCCACCAGTAAAGACAGGGCGAACACTGAAGCTTTCTTT; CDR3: CATSKDRANTEAFF
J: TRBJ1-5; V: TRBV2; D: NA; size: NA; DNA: TGTGCCAGCAGTGGGGTCAGGGTGACGAGGCAGCCCCAGCATTTT; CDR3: CASSGVRVTRQPQHF
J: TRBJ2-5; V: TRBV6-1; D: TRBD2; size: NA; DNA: TGTGCCAGCAGCATAGCGGGGAATCAAGAGACCCAGTACTTC; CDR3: CASSIAGNQETQYF
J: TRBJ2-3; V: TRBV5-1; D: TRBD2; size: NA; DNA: TGCGCCAGCAGCTTGGAAGCGGGAGGAGATACGCAGTATTTT; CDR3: CASSLEAGGDTQYF
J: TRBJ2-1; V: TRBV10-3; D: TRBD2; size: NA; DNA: TGTGCCATCAGTCTAGCGGGAGGGCCCTACAATGAGCAGTTCTTC; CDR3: CAISLAGGPYNEQFF
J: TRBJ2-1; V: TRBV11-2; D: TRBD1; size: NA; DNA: TGTGCCAGCAGGCGGCCGGGACAGGGTCGAGATGAGCAGTTCTTC; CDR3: CASRRPGQGRDEQFF
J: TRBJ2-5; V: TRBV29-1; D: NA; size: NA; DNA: TGCAGCGTTGAAGGGACAGCTAGGGAGGAGACCCAGTACTTC; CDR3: CSVEGTAREETQYF
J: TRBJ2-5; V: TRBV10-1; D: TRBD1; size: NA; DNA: TGCGCCAGCAGGCCGGGACAGGAAATAGGGCACCAAGAGACCCAGTACTTC; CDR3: CASRPGQEIGHQETQYF
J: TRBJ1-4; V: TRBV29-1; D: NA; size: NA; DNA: TGCAGCGCTTTGGACACCTCAACTAATGAAAAACTGTTTTTT; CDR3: CSALDTSTNEKLFF
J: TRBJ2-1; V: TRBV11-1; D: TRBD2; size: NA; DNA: TGTGCCAGCAGCCGAGCGGGGGGGCAATTGGGTGAGCAGTTCTTC; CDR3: CASSRAGGQLGEQFF
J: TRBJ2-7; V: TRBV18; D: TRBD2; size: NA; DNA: TGTGCCAGCTCGCTTGCGCTAGCGGGGGCCCCCTTCTACGAGCAGTACTTC; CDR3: CASSLALAGAPFYEQYF
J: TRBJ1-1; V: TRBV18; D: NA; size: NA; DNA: TGTGCCAGCTCATTATCCGGACGGGATGAAGCTTTCTTT; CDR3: CASSLSGRDEAFF
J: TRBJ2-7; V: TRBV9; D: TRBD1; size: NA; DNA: TGTGCCAGCAGCGTAGGGGGGACAGGCTACGAGCAGTACTTC; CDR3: CASSVGGTGYEQYF
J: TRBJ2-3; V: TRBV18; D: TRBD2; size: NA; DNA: TGTGCCAGCTCACCGGGACTAGCGGGGTTCACAGATACGCAGTATTTT; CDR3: CASSPGLAGFTDTQYF
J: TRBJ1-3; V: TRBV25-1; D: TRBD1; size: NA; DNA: TGTGCCAGCAGTACCCCGGGACAGGGGGCCCCCGGCACCATATATTTT; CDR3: CASSTPGQGAPGTIYF
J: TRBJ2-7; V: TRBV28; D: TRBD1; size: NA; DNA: TGTGCCAGCAGTTCCCCGGGACAGACCTACGAGCAGTACTTC; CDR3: CASSSPGQTYEQYF
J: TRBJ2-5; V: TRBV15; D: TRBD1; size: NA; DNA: TGTGCCACCAGCAGAGGACTTGGACAGGGGGAAGAGACCCAGTACTTC; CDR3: CATSRGLGQGEETQYF
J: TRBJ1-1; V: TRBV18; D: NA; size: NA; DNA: TGTGCCAGCTCACCACGTCAGGGAACGACTGAAGCTTTCTTT; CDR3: CASSPRQGTTEAFF
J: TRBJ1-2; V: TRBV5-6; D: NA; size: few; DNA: TGTGCCAGCACCATGGAGGCGGCTTATGGCTACACCTTC; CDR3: CASTMEAAYGYTF
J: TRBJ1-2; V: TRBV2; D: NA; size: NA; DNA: TGTGCCAGCAGTGAAGGGAATCGGGGATACTATGGCTACACCTTC; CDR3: CASSEGNRGYYGYTF
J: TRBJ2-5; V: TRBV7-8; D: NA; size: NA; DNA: TGTGCCAGCAGCTTAGTAACTCACGAGACCCAGTACTTC; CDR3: CASSLVTHETQYF
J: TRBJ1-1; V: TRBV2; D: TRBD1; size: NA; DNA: TGTGCCAGCAGTGCCCCCATGGGACAGGGGGATGGTGGAACTGAAGCTTTCTTT; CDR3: CASSAPMGQGDGGTEAFF
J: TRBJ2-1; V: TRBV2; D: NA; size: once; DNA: TGTGCCAGCAGTGGAGGGCGGGGACGTGCCTACAATGAGCAGTTCTTC; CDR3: CASSGGRGRAYNEQFF
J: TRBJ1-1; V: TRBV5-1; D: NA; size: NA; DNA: TGCGCCAGCGCCCCAGGCCGGAACACTGAAGCTTTCTTT; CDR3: CASAPGRNTEAFF
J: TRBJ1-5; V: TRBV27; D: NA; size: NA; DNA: TGTGCCAGCAAGGGAGCTTATAGCAATCAGCCCCAGCATTTT; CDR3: CASKGAYSNQPQHF
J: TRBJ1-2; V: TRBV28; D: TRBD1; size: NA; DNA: TGTGCCAGCAGTACTAGGACAGGCGGTGGCTACACCTTC; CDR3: CASSTRTGGGYTF
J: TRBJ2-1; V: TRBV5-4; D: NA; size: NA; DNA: TGTGCCAGCAGCCCCCGGGACTCCGACAATGAGCAGTTCTTC; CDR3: CASSPRDSDNEQFF
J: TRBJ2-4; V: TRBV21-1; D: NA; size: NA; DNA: TGTGCCAGCAGCAAAGTGACGGCAGGGGGCGGGGTAACCAAAAACATTCAGTACTTC; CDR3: CASSKVTAGGGVTKNIQYF
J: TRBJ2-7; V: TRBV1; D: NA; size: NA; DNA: TGCACCAGCAGCCCAGATGCCCCCCCGGACGAGCAGTACTTC; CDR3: CTSSPDAPPDEQYF
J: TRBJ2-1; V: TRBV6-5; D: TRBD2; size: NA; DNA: TGTGCCAGCAGTTCGTCCCAAGGGACTAGCGGGAGTGCGACGTTCTTC; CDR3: CASSSSQGTSGSATFF
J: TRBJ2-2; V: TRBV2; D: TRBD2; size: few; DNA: TGTGCCAGCAGTTCCGGGACTAAAAACACCGGGGAGCTGTTTTTT; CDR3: CASSSGTKNTGELFF
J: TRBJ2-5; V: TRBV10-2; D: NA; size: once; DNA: TGCGCCAGCAGTGAGTCCCGACATACCCAAGAGACCCAGTACTTC; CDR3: CASSESRHTQETQYF
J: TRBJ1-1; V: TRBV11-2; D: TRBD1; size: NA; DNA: TGTGCCAGCAGCTTAGATTGGACAGGGAGGACTGAAGCTTTCTTT; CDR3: CASSLDWTGRTEAFF
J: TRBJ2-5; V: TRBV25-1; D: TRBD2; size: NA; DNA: TGTGCCAGCAGTGAATATAGTCTAGCGGGAGGGCCAGGGGAGACCCAGTACTTC; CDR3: CASSEYSLAGGPGETQYF
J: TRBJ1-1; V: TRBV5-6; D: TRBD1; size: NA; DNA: TGTGCCAGCAGCTTCCTGGGACAGGGGAACACTGAAGCTTTCTTT; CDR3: CASSFLGQGNTEAFF
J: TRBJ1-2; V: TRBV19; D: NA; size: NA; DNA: TGTGCCAGTAGTTCCTCCCCACCCGGTGGCTACACCTTC; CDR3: CASSSSPPGGYTF
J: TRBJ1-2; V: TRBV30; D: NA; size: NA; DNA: TGTGCCTGGAGTATCATCGGACTTAGCTATGGCTACACCTTC; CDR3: CAWSIIGLSYGYTF
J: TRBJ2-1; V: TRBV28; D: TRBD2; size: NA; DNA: TGTGCCAGCAGTTTCGGTAGCGGGCATTACAATGAGCAGTTCTTC; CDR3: CASSFGSGHYNEQFF
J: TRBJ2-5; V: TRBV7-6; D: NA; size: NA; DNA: TGTGCCAGCAGCTTAGCGCGCACTGGCGGGTGGTACCAAGAGACCCAGTACTTC; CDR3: CASSLARTGGWYQETQYF
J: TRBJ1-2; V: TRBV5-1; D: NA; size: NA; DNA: TGCGCCAGCAGCTTGGGAGTGGGGGACGACGGGGGTAACTATGGCTACACCTTC; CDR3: CASSLGVGDDGGNYGYTF
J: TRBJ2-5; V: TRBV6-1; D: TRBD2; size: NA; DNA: TGTGCCAGCAGTGAAGGGCGGGAGTCTCTAGAGACCCAGTACTTC; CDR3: CASSEGRESLETQYF